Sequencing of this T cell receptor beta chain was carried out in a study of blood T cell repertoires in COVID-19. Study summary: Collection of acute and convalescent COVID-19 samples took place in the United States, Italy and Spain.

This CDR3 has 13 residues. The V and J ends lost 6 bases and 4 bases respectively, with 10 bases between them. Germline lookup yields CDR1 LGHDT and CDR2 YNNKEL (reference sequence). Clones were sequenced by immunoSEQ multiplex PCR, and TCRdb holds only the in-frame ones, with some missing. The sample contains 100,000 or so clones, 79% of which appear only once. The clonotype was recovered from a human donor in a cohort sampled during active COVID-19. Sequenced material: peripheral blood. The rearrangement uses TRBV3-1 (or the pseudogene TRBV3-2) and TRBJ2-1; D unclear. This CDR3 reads CASSPTEYNEQFF. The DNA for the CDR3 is TGTGCCAGCAGTCCTACAGAATACAATGAGCAGTTCTTC.